This T cell receptor beta chain was identified during a study of tissue T cells after allogeneic stem cell transplantation. Notes on the study in general: Within patients, tissue anatomy strongly shaped TCR repertoire composition. Only a limited share of tissue TCRs appeared in blood or spleen. Sampling depth was limited, and the cohort was small and clinically varied.

Time point: mouse harvest day 7 after allogeneic transplant. The graft held 10^6 splenic CD5+ T cells and 10^7 T-cell-depleted bone marrow cells. Mice had MHC-mismatched B6 into BALB/c GVHD, sampled day 7 or 14. Here immunoSEQ multiplex PCR was the method, and the copy in TCRdb shows in-frame clones only, minus some. The table has 7,500 to 9,500 clones, 45% seen once. This clone has just a few counts. The antigen is undetermined. The genes are named according to mouse. The CDR3 extends 1 residue past the end of the read, so its final part is completed from the germline J gene. Germline V gene sequence: CDR1 NSHNY, CDR2 SYGAGN. Trimming stripped 0 bases from V and 7 bases from J, with 5 bases between. This CDR3 is built from 11 residues.

The gene calls are TRBV13-1 and TRBJ2-7, with D unresolved. The source of this sequence is a female BALB/c mouse given C57BL/6 T cells with graft-versus-host disease after an allogeneic hematopoietic cell transplant. Material for sequencing was gut tissue. CDR3 in amino acids: CASSDGEEQYF. CDR3 bases read: TGTGCCAGCAGTGATGGGGAGGAACAGTAC.